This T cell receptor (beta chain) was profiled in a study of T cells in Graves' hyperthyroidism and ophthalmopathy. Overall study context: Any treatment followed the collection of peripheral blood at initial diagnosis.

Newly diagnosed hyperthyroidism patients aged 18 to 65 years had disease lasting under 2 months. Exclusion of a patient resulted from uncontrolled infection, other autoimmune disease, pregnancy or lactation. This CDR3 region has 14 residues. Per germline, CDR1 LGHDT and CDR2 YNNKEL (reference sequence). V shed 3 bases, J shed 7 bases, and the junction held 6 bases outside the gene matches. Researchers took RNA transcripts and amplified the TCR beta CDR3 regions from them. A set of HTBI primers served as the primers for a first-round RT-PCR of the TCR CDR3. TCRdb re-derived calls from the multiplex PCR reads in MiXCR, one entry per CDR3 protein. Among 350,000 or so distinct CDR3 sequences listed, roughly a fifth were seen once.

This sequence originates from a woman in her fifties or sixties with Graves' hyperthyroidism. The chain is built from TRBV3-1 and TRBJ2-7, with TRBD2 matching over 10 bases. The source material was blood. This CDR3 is CASSHLAGVREQYF. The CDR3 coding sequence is TGTGCCAGCAGCCATCTAGCGGGAGTGCGAGAGCAGTACTTC.